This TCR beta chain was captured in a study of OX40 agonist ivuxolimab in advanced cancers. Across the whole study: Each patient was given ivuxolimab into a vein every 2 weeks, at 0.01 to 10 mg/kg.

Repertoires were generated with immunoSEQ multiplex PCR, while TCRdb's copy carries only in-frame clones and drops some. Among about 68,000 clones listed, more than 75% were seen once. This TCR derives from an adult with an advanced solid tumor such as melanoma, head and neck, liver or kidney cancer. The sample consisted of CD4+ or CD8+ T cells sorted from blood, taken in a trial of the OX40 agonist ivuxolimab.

DNA for the CDR3: TGTGCCAGCAGCGTAGAGGCTAGCTCATCCTGGGAGCTGTTTTTT. Protein sequence: CASSVEASSSWELFF. The V call is TRBV9, the J call TRBJ2-2; a possible D gene is TRBD2 (5 bases). Germline-derived CDR1 and CDR2 are SGDLS and YYNGEE. Trimming shortened V by 0 bases and J by 9 bases, and 15 bases separated the two germline ends. This CDR3 has 15 amino acids.